A selection of T cell receptor beta chains follows, all from one sample in a study of cytomegalovirus exposure and HLA in healthy donors. The protocol was immunoSEQ multiplex PCR, while the TCRdb copy is restricted to in-frame clones and leaves out a portion. The sample holds 85,000 to 90,000 clones, around 90% seen once. Sequenced sample: PBMCs. The receptors were gathered from a man younger than 35 in good health and CMV-seronegative. Each CDR3 is given with its conserved first and last residue. D genes are given only for firm matches. Not all rows give a size; the values are once, few, many and, for expanded clones, a class.

v_call	clone_size	d_call	j_call	cdr3_nt	cdr3_aa
TRBV27	.	TRBD1	TRBJ1-2	TGTGCCAGCAGTTTGTGGGGACAGGGAACTAACTATGGCTACACCTTC	CASSLWGQGTNYGYTF
TRBV2	.	.	TRBJ1-4	TGTGCCAGCAGCGACAAAAGACGGGGGAATGAAAAACTGTTTTTT	CASSDKRRGNEKLFF
TRBV19	.	.	TRBJ2-2	TGTGCCAGTAGTATAACTGGGAGCACCGGGGAGCTGTTTTTT	CASSITGSTGELFF
TRBV4-2	.	TRBD1	TRBJ2-3	TGTGCCAGCAGCCAAGACGGGACAGGGTCTAGCACAGATACGCAGTATTTT	CASSQDGTGSSTDTQYF
TRBV7-9	.	TRBD1	TRBJ2-7	TGTTCCAGCAGCTTGGGACAGGGGTTAGGAAACGAGCAGTACTTC	CSSSLGQGLGNEQYF
TRBV2	.	.	TRBJ1-2	TGTGCCAGCACCGAGCGAACAGGGAGAGGCTACACCTTC	CASTERTGRGYTF
TRBV14	.	.	TRBJ2-7	TGTACCAGCAGCCAAGTGTTAGGGGCCTACGAGCAGTACTTC	CTSSQVLGAYEQYF
TRBV5-1	.	.	TRBJ1-1	TGCGCCAGCAGCTCGGGCAGGGAGAACACTGAAGCTTTCTTT	CASSSGRENTEAFF
TRBV30	.	.	TRBJ2-5	TGTGCCTGGAGTCACGGATTACGGGAGGAGACCCAGTACTTC	CAWSHGLREETQYF
TRBV7-2	.	.	TRBJ1-2	TGTGCCTCCGGGGACTACTATGGCTACACCTTC	CASGDYYGYTF
TRBV19	.	TRBD2	TRBJ2-7	TGTGCCAGTAGTATAGTGGGGACTAGCGGGAACTCCTACGAGCAGTACTTC	CASSIVGTSGNSYEQYF
TRBV6-1	.	.	TRBJ1-3	TGTGCCAGCAGTGAAGATGGGGGCAAAGGGGACACCATATATTTT	CASSEDGGKGDTIYF
TRBV6-1	.	.	TRBJ2-7	TGTGCCAGCAGTGGATCACAGGGCTACGAGCAGTACTTC	CASSGSQGYEQYF
TRBV2	.	.	TRBJ2-7	TGTGCCAGCAGTGCTCTAGCGCCCAGCTCCTACGAGCAGTACTTC	CASSALAPSSYEQYF
TRBV5-1	once	.	TRBJ2-5	TGCGCCAGCAGCTTGGCCCGGTACGAAGAGACCCAGTACTTC	CASSLARYEETQYF
TRBV6-5	.	.	TRBJ1-4	TGTGCCAGCAGTTACTCGTTGGGGCTAAAGGGAGAAAAACTGTTTTTT	CASSYSLGLKGEKLFF
TRBV11-2	.	TRBD1	TRBJ1-2	TGTGCCAGCAGCTTACAACCGGGACAGGGTCGCTATGGCTACACCTTC	CASSLQPGQGRYGYTF
TRBV28	.	.	TRBJ2-7	TGTGCCAGCAGTTTCGACACGGGGGTGGGCGAGCAGTACTTC	CASSFDTGVGEQYF